These 20 T cell receptor beta chains were all obtained from the same sample, sequenced in a study of cytomegalovirus exposure and HLA in healthy donors. This table comes from immunoSEQ multiplex PCR, and its TCRdb copy is limited to in-frame clones, with some not included. The sample holds over 100,000 clones, 85% to 95% seen once. Sequencing was carried out using PBMCs. All receptors come from a young woman in good health and CMV-seronegative.

The rearrangement joins TRBV6-4 to TRBJ1-1, with D unclear. The germline V gene encodes CDR1 MRHNA and CDR2 SNTAGT. The CDR3 totals 14 residues. The V gene lost 4 bases and the J gene lost 4 bases, with 13 bases spanning the gap. CDR3 loop: CASSAKIPPTEAFF. The CDR3 DNA sequence: TGTGCCAGCAGTGCTAAGATCCCCCCCACTGAAGCTTTCTTT.

The chain carries TRBV4-1 and TRBJ1-2, with D unresolved. The CDR3 runs to 14 residues. Trimming took off 2 bases at V and 0 bases at J, with 7 bases between the two ends. Looked up from germline, CDR1 is MGHRA and CDR2 is YSYEKL. CDR3 residues: CASSQIQTNYGYTF. The DNA for the CDR3 is TGCGCCAGCAGCCAAATCCAGACTAACTATGGCTACACCTTC.

This sequence joins TRBV27 and TRBJ1-1; TRBD1 matches at 7 bases. This CDR3 contains 14 residues. Losses at the gene ends were 10 bases for V and 3 bases for J; bases not matched to a gene: 11. Germline values: CDR1 MNHEY, CDR2 SMNVEV (reference sequence). CDR3 bases: TGTGCCACCCGGGAATTAGACAGGGACACTGAAGCTTTCTTT. Translated, it gives CATRELDRDTEAFF.

The J gene is TRBJ2-7, the V gene TRBV7-2; 7 nucleotides align to TRBD2. The CDR3 is 17 residues long. Losses at the gene ends were 1 base for V and 2 bases for J; bases not matched to a gene: 11. Germline assignment: CDR1 SGHTA and CDR2 FQGNSA. CDR3 bases: TGTGCCAGCAGCTTAGTTTTTGGCGGGGGATTAACCTACGAGCAGTACTTC. Its translation is CASSLVFGGGLTYEQYF.

The rearrangement links TRBV7-9 to TRBJ1-3; weak D call: TRBD1 (6 bases). Germline V lookup: CDR1 SEHNR, CDR2 FQNEAQ (reference sequence). This CDR3 is 14 amino acids long. With 1 base removed from V and 2 bases from J, the gap between germline ends came to 6 bases. The CDR3 sequence is CASSLDRAGNTIYF. CDR3 nucleotides: TGTGCCAGCAGCTTAGACAGGGCTGGAAACACCATATATTTT.

The V call is TRBV4-3, the J call TRBJ1-2, with D possibly being TRBD1 (6 bases). Germline V gives CDR1 LGHNA, CDR2 YSLEER. This CDR3 contains 16 residues. V was cut by 1 base and J by 2 bases, with 14 bases left in between. The CDR3 DNA reads as TGCGCCAGCAGCCAAGCGGGTCAGGGGCGAAACTATGGCTACACCTTC. This encodes CASSQAGQGRNYGYTF.

The chain links TRBV7-3 to TRBJ2-3; 9 nucleotides align to TRBD2. The V gene's germline CDR1 is SGHTA and CDR2 FQGTGA. Trimming cost V 4 bases and J 4 bases; bases outside gene matches: 9. The CDR3 extends over 16 amino acids. CDR3 loop: CASSSRGGAGSDTQYF. CDR3 sequence (DNA): TGTGCCAGCAGCTCCCGCGGGGGGGCCGGTTCAGATACGCAGTATTTT.

This clone appeared a few times. This chain connects TRBV6-1 to TRBJ2-3; tentatively, D is TRBD2 (5 bases). The germline V gene has CDR1 MNHNS and CDR2 SASEGT. Deletions cut 0 bases from V and 1 base from J, with 5 bases between. CDR3 length equals 14 residues. CDR3 coding DNA: TGTGCCAGCAGTGAAGCTAGCGGCACAGATACGCAGTATTTT. Protein sequence: CASSEASGTDTQYF.

The chain recombines TRBV5-1 with TRBJ1-2, with D maybe TRBD1 (5 bases). CDR1 SGHRS and CDR2 YFSETQ come from the germline V gene. V lost 2 bases and J 4 bases, leaving 18 bases between the germline ends. The CDR3 extends over 16 amino acids. As DNA, the CDR3 is TGCGCCAGCAGCTTTTCCGGGGGGGTTGACCCCTATGGCTACACCTTC. It encodes CASSFSGGVDPYGYTF. Looking up the rest from reference TRBV5-1 and TRBJ1-2 gives the full variable domain: KAGVTQTPRYLIKTRGQQVTLSCSPISGHRSVSWYQQTPGQGLQFLFEYFSETQRNKGNFPGRFSGRQFSNSRSEMNVSTLELGDSALYLCASSFSGGVDPYGYTFGSGTRLTVV.

The chain links TRBV15 to TRBJ1-3; D possibly corresponds to TRBD1 (5 bases). This CDR3 is 15 amino acids long. Per germline, CDR1 LNHNV and CDR2 YYDKDF (reference sequence). V was pared by 10 bases and J by 2 bases, with 18 bases between. This CDR3 reads CAIRRDAGTGNTIYF. The CDR3 DNA follows: TGTGCCATCCGAAGGGATGCAGGGACTGGAAACACCATATATTTT. The full variable domain, its missing parts supplied by reference TRBV15 and TRBJ1-3, is DAMVIQNPRYQVTQFGKPVTLSCSQTLNHNVMYWYQQKSSQAPKLLFHYYDKDFNNEADTPDNFQSRRPNTSFCFLDIRSPGLGDTAMYLCAIRRDAGTGNTIYFGEGSWLTVV.

J is TRBJ1-1 and V is TRBV11-3; D gene uncertain. The CDR3 length is 16 residues. CDR1 and CDR2 (germline): SGHNT, YENEEA. The V and J ends lost 5 bases and 1 base respectively, with 17 bases between them. The CDR3: CASSPRPDTKNTEAFF. The CDR3 region has the DNA TGTGCCAGCAGCCCGCGGCCAGATACAAAGAACACTGAAGCTTTCTTT.

CDR3 DNA: TGTGCCTGGTCTAGGGGTAGCAATCAGCCCCAGCATTTT. Amino acid sequence: CAWSRGSNQPQHF. The chain combines TRBV30 with TRBJ1-5; perhaps TRBD1 as D (5 bases). This CDR3 comprises 13 residues. Germline CDR1 GTSNPN, CDR2 SVGIG (reference sequence). Trimming took off 5 bases at V and 0 bases at J, with 8 bases between the two ends. The full variable domain, its missing parts supplied by reference TRBV30 and TRBJ1-5, is SQTIHQWPATLVQPVGSPLSLECTVEGTSNPNLYWYRQAAGRGLQLLFYSVGIGQISSEVPQNLSASRPQDRQFILSSKKLLLSDSGFYLCAWSRGSNQPQHFGDGTRLSIL.

V is TRBV10-3 and J is TRBJ1-2, with a possible D match to TRBD1 (5 bases). CDR1 is ENHRY and CDR2 is SYGVKD in the germline V gene. V was trimmed by 5 bases and J by 3 bases, leaving 10 bases between them. The CDR3 length is 13 residues. The CDR3 sequence: CAISSGTYYGYTF. DNA for the CDR3: TGTGCCATCAGTTCCGGGACTTACTATGGCTACACCTTC.

This clone was detected only once. The rearrangement links TRBV2 to TRBJ2-7; tentative D call: TRBD2 (5 bases). The CDR3 is 16 amino acids. The V end lost 2 bases, the J end lost 0 bases, and 14 bases lay between the germline ends. Looked up from germline, CDR1 is SNHLY and CDR2 is FYNNEI. For the CDR3, the DNA is TGTGCCAGCAGTGAAACGTTAGGCGGGCTCTCCTACGAGCAGTACTTC. This translates into CASSETLGGLSYEQYF. Drawing the rest from reference TRBV2 and TRBJ2-7, the complete variable domain is EPEVTQTPSHQVTQMGQEVILRCVPISNHLYFYWYRQILGQKVEFLVSFYNNEISEKSEIFDDQFSVERPDGSNFTLKIRSTKLEDSAMYFCASSETLGGLSYEQYFGPGTRLTVT.

The rearrangement joins TRBV5-1 to TRBJ2-3; no clear D gene. The CDR3 extends over 14 amino acids. V was pared by 0 bases and J by 5 bases, with 10 bases between. Germline-derived CDR1 and CDR2 are SGHRS and YFSETQ. CDR3 bases: TGCGCCAGCAGCTTGGTTCAAGTCGGAGATACGCAGTATTTT. Translation: CASSLVQVGDTQYF. The full variable domain, in which reference TRBV5-1 and TRBJ2-3 provide the parts outside the CDR3, is KAGVTQTPRYLIKTRGQQVTLSCSPISGHRSVSWYQQTPGQGLQFLFEYFSETQRNKGNFPGRFSGRQFSNSRSEMNVSTLELGDSALYLCASSLVQVGDTQYFGPGTRLTVL.

V and J are TRBV4-1 and TRBJ1-2, with D uncertain. The CDR3 contains 15 residues. Per the germline V gene, CDR1 is MGHRA and CDR2 is YSYEKL. Trimming cost V 3 bases and J 3 bases, with 14 bases left between them. CDR3 protein: CASSHPQARDYGYTF. CDR3 coding DNA: TGCGCCAGCAGCCACCCCCAAGCCCGGGACTATGGCTACACCTTC.

The J gene is TRBJ1-5, the V gene TRBV7-2; unclear D gene. Deletions cut 1 base from V and 6 bases from J, with 10 bases between. CDR3 length: 14 amino acids. Germline V lookup: CDR1 SGHTA, CDR2 FQGNSA. CDR3 DNA sequence: TGTGCCAGCAGCTTAGATACGGGAAGTCAGCCCCAGCATTTT. Its translation: CASSLDTGSQPQHF.

The chain uses TRBV7-6 and TRBJ1-2, with D perhaps matching TRBD1 (5 bases). The CDR3 has 13 residues. Trimming removed 6 bases from V and 14 bases from J, with 22 bases in between. Germline V gene lookup returns CDR1 SGHVS and CDR2 FNYEAQ. CDR3: CASSFTTGTPPTF. CDR3 DNA sequence: TGTGCCAGCAGTTTTACCACCGGGACTCCGCCGACCTTC.

This chain uses TRBV28 with TRBJ1-2, with D hard to call. V dropped 3 bases and J dropped 4 bases, with 9 bases sitting between them. This CDR3 comprises 13 residues. Germline V gives CDR1 MDHEN, CDR2 SYDVKM. The CDR3 DNA reads as TGTGCCAGCAGTTTTTTGGACTCCTATGGCTACACCTTC. It translates to CASSFLDSYGYTF.

The CDR3 protein is CASSLATGGGTGELFF. CDR3 nucleotide sequence: TGCGCCAGCAGCTTGGCCACAGGGGGCGGCACCGGGGAGCTGTTTTTT. The V gene is TRBV5-1, the J gene TRBJ2-2; 9 bases fit TRBD1. This CDR3 contains 16 residues. V gave up 0 bases and J gave up 4 bases; unmatched junction bases: 4. Germline V lookup: CDR1 SGHRS, CDR2 YFSETQ.